The following is a TCR beta chain sequence with its context. CDR3 length equals 16 residues. From germline, CDR1 is LNHDA and CDR2 SQIVND (reference sequence). V was pared by 4 bases and J by 3 bases, with 5 bases of the junction left unmatched. Sorting of unstimulated PBMCs yielded separate CD3+CD4+ and CD3+CD8+ fractions. Here immunoSEQ multiplex PCR was the method, and the copy in TCRdb shows in-frame clones only, minus some. This sample yields tens of thousands of clones, of which around four fifths are seen a single time; more than 0.45% belongs to the top ten. This sample is drawn from a study of T cell clones after liver transplantation. The overall study: A pre-transplant mixed lymphocyte reaction with TCRbeta sequencing defined graft-donor-reactive clones followed in post-transplant blood. Three of the eight recipients were HCV-positive; the rest had non-autoimmune, non-viral transplant indications.

The receptor's source is a human patient who received a liver transplant. Some T cells could come from the graft donor. The sample here was CD4+ T cells from blood, taken 46 months after liver transplant. V usage is TRBV19 and J usage is TRBJ2-1; TRBD2 agrees at 11 bases. CDR3 bases: TGTGCCAGTAGTAGGGGACTAGCGGAATACTACAATGAGCAGTTCTTC. It codes for CASSRGLAEYYNEQFF.